This passage covers 21 T cell receptor beta chains from one sample sequenced in a study of blood T cell repertoires in COVID-19. The repertoire was sequenced with immunoSEQ multiplex PCR; TCRdb's copy has only in-frame clones and lacks some. The sample records under 85,000 clones, 83% being singletons. The sample consisted of peripheral blood. Every receptor here comes from a man aged 80 or over with active or convalescent COVID-19.

V and J are TRBV3-1 (or the pseudogene TRBV3-2) and TRBJ2-3, with TRBD1 as a possible D gene (6 bases). This CDR3 is 16 amino acids long. Germline V gene sequence: CDR1 LGHDT, CDR2 YNNKEL (reference sequence). The V and J ends lost 2 bases and 6 bases respectively, with 18 bases between them. This CDR3 reads CASSQSRQGSWDTQYF. The CDR3 bases are TGTGCCAGCAGCCAATCTCGTCAGGGGAGTTGGGATACGCAGTATTTT.

The chain couples TRBV5-1 to TRBJ2-7; D is possibly TRBD2 (6 bases). The CDR3 extends over 14 amino acids. Trimming left V 0 bases short and J 2 bases short, with 9 bases between. The germline V gene has CDR1 SGHRS and CDR2 YFSETQ. The CDR3 region is CASSLGGAAYEQYF. The CDR3 DNA reads as TGCGCCAGCAGCTTGGGCGGGGCCGCCTACGAGCAGTACTTC.

The chain couples TRBV4-2 to TRBJ2-6; TRBD1 matches at 8 bases. Germline trimming cut 3 bases from V and 2 bases from J; bases unmatched to any gene: 3. Germline V gene lookup returns CDR1 LGHNA and CDR2 YNFKEQ. The CDR3 is 16 residues long. Here the CDR3 reads CASSHPDRAGANVLTF. The CDR3 DNA is TGTGCCAGCAGCCACCCGGACAGGGCTGGGGCCAACGTCCTGACTTTC.

This chain uses TRBV7-2 with TRBJ1-1; D gene uncertain. Germline CDR1 SGHTA, CDR2 FQGNSA. V lost 8 bases, J lost 1 base, and 17 bases lay in between. The CDR3 is 15 amino acids. The CDR3 loop reads CASPAYDRRNTEAFF. CDR3 sequence (DNA): TGTGCCAGCCCAGCTTATGACCGGAGGAACACTGAAGCTTTCTTT.

The V and J genes are TRBV5-4 and TRBJ2-1; 13 bases match TRBD2. The germline V gene encodes CDR1 SGHNT and CDR2 YYREEE (reference sequence). Trimming removed 5 bases from V and 8 bases from J; junction bases left unmatched: 7. The CDR3 spans 15 residues. The CDR3 here is CASRQTSGGAHEQFF. CDR3 in DNA: TGTGCCAGCAGACAAACTAGCGGGGGGGCCCATGAGCAGTTCTTC.

The chain's CDR3 is CSVNRGLQETQYF. CDR3 DNA: TGCAGCGTCAACAGGGGGCTACAAGAGACCCAGTACTTC. This rearrangement joins TRBV29-1 to TRBJ2-5; the match to TRBD1 covers 9 bases. The length of the CDR3 is 13 residues. Looked up from germline, CDR1 is SQVTM and CDR2 is ANQGSEA. V shed 6 bases, J shed 2 bases, and the junction held 4 bases outside the gene matches.

The genes are TRBV27 and TRBJ2-3; 9 nucleotides line up with TRBD2. CDR1 and CDR2 (germline): MNHEY, SMNVEV (reference sequence). With 8 bases clipped from V and 1 base from J, the junction kept 19 bases outside the gene matches. CDR3 length equals 19 residues. In DNA, the CDR3 is TGTGCCAGCTCTAAGGGCGGGAGGGTCCGGCTAACGCGCACAGATACGCAGTATTTT. Amino acids: CASSKGGRVRLTRTDTQYF.

This chain uses TRBV7-2 with TRBJ1-1; no clear D gene. The CDR3 totals 13 residues. Per germline, CDR1 SGHTA and CDR2 FQGNSA. V shed 5 bases and J shed 0 bases, with 7 bases lying between them. The CDR3, as DNA: TGTGCCAGCAGCCCGACAATGAACACTGAAGCTTTCTTT. It translates to CASSPTMNTEAFF.

The V call is TRBV9, the J call TRBJ2-3, with 11 bases identical to TRBD2. The CDR3 is made up of 15 amino acids. Germline lookup yields CDR1 SGDLS and CDR2 YYNGEE. Trimming removed 1 base from V and 3 bases from J; junction bases left unmatched: 1. CDR3 DNA sequence: TGTGCCAGCAGCGTAACTAGCGGGAGAACAGATACGCAGTATTTT. Translation: CASSVTSGRTDTQYF.

V is TRBV7-8 and J is TRBJ2-5; 7 nucleotides line up with TRBD1. The CDR3 is 15 amino acids. Germline V gene data show CDR1 as SGHVS and CDR2 as FQNEAQ. J lost 2 bases, V lost 5 bases, and 8 bases had no gene match. The CDR3 region has the DNA TGTGCCAGCAGCCCAACAGGGGCCAAGCAAGAGACCCAGTACTTC. It is translated as CASSPTGAKQETQYF.

J is TRBJ1-5 and V is TRBV2; no reliable D call. The length of the CDR3 is 14 residues. V was cut by 1 base and J by 3 bases, with 7 bases left in between. Germline CDR1 is SNHLY and CDR2 is FYNNEI. DNA of the CDR3: TGTGCCAGCAGTGAAGGGAGTCACAATCAGCCCCAGCATTTT. This gives the protein CASSEGSHNQPQHF.

This clone was seen ten or more times. The chain couples TRBV11-2 to TRBJ2-2; possible D gene TRBD1, 6 bases. The CDR3 is made up of 14 amino acids. Trimming pared 4 bases from V and 5 bases from J, leaving 11 bases between. Germline lookup yields CDR1 SGHAT and CDR2 FQNNGV. The CDR3 loop reads CASSSLRGTGELFF. The CDR3 DNA sequence: TGTGCCAGCAGCTCGCTCAGGGGAACCGGGGAGCTGTTTTTT. Full variable domain (remainder filled in from reference TRBV11-2 and TRBJ2-2): EAGVAQSPRYKIIEKRQSVAFWCNPISGHATLYWYQQILGQGPKLLIQFQNNGVVDDSQLPKDRFSAERLKGVDSTLKIQPAKLEDSAVYLCASSSLRGTGELFFGEGSRLTVL.

This clone was detected a few times. This chain links TRBV12-3 or TRBV12-4 with TRBJ2-1; D is possibly TRBD1 (6 bases). Trimming took 7 bases from V and 10 from J, leaving 14 bases between them. The CDR3 is 12 amino acids. The CDR3 DNA sequence: TGTGCCAGCACCCGGTCTGGGACAGAGCAGTTCTTC. Residues: CASTRSGTEQFF.

Comment on this clone: A junction end diverges from the germline sequence, so it may reflect a read error. The V gene is TRBV23-1, the J gene TRBJ2-7, with unresolved D. TRBV23-1 is classed as an ORF, of uncertain function. The CDR3 runs to 8 residues. The CDR3 loop reads CASSKNMF. CDR3 in DNA: TGCGCCAGCAGCAAAAACATGTTC.

The chain has TRBV27 and TRBJ2-2, with 11 bases aligning to TRBD1. J was trimmed by 7 bases and V by 6 bases; bases with no gene match: 10. From germline, CDR1 is MNHEY and CDR2 SMNVEV (reference sequence). The CDR3 has 16 amino acids. The CDR3 region is CASRKLRDRGIGELFF. DNA of the CDR3: TGTGCCAGCAGGAAACTCCGGGACAGGGGGATCGGGGAGCTGTTTTTT.

This clone occurred once. The V call is TRBV19, the J call TRBJ1-2, with a possible D match to TRBD1 (5 bases). Germline lookup yields CDR1 LNHDA and CDR2 SQIVND (reference sequence). Trimming took off 1 base at V and 2 bases at J, with 11 bases between the two ends. This CDR3 has 15 amino acids. CDR3 nucleotide sequence: TGTGCCAGTAGTATAGCGGGCCAGGGCAACTATGGCTACACCTTC. Its protein is CASSIAGQGNYGYTF.

CDR3 sequence reads: CASSLANSQETQYF. The CDR3 DNA follows: TGTGCCAGCAGCTTGGCCAACAGCCAAGAGACCCAGTACTTC. The rearrangement links TRBV5-4 to TRBJ2-5; D gene unclear. The CDR3 covers 14 residues. The germline V and J ends were trimmed by 0 bases and 1 base, with 7 bases remaining between them. The germline CDR1 and CDR2 sequences are SGHNT and YYREEE (reference sequence).

The gene calls are TRBV6-5 and TRBJ2-7, with D perhaps matching TRBD2 (6 bases). The CDR3 contains 13 residues. V lost 0 bases and J lost 9, with 12 bases in between. Germline CDR1 is MNHEY and CDR2 is SVGAGI. In nucleotides, the CDR3 is TGTGCCAGCAGTTACTCGATGGGGGGAGGGCAGTACTTC. Translating it yields CASSYSMGGGQYF.

The chain couples TRBV3-1 (or the pseudogene TRBV3-2) to TRBJ1-4; 8 nucleotides align to TRBD1. Germline V CDR1 and CDR2: LGHDT, YNNKEL (reference sequence). V was clipped by 5 bases and J by 8 bases; unmatched bases: 7. The CDR3 extends over 14 amino acids. CDR3 protein: CASSKQGAEEKLFF. The CDR3 DNA follows: TGTGCCAGCAGCAAGCAGGGGGCGGAGGAAAAACTGTTTTTT.

The chain has TRBV5-1 and TRBJ1-1; unclear D gene. Looked up from germline, CDR1 is SGHRS and CDR2 is YFSETQ. The CDR3 runs to 14 residues. The V end lost 5 bases, the J end lost 9 bases, and 20 bases lay between the germline ends. In nucleotides, the CDR3 is TGCGCCAGCAGGGTGAATAATGGGCAGAACCAAGCTTTCTTT. It specifies CASRVNNGQNQAFF.

The gene calls are TRBV27 and TRBJ2-7, with 9 bases that match TRBD1. The J segment lost 0 bases and the V segment lost 5 bases, leaving 8 bases of the junction unmatched. The CDR3 has 16 residues. CDR1 and CDR2 from the germline V gene are MNHEY and SMNVEV (reference sequence). CDR3 amino acids: CASSPLWTGASYEQYF. The CDR3 DNA sequence: TGTGCCAGCAGTCCTCTTTGGACAGGGGCCTCCTACGAGCAGTACTTC.